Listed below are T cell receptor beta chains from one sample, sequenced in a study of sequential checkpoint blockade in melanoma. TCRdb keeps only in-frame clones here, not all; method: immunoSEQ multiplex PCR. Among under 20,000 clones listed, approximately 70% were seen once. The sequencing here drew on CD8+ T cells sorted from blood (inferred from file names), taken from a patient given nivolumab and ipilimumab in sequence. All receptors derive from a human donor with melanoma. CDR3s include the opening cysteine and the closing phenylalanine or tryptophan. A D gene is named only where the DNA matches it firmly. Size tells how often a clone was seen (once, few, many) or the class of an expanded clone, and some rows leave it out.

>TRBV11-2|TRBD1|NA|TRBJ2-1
TGTGCCAGCAGCCTACGACAGGGCCAGGGGGAGTACAATGAGCAGTTCTTC
CASSLRQGQGEYNEQFF
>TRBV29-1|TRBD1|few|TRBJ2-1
TGCAGCGTTGAGGGCCGTATGCCGGACAGGGTCTACAATGAGCAGTTCTTC
CSVEGRMPDRVYNEQFF
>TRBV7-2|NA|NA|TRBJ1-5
TGTGCCAGCAGCTTACATAGCAATCAGCCCCAGCATTTT
CASSLHSNQPQHF
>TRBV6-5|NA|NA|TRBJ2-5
TGTGCCAGCAGTTCCGGGGGTCCGAAAGAGACCCAGTACTTC
CASSSGGPKETQYF
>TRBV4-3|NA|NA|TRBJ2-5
TGCGCCAGCAGCCAAGTGTCAACGGGAGCAATCCAAGAGACCCAGTACTTC
CASSQVSTGAIQETQYF
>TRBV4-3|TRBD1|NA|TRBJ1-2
TGCGCCAGCAGCCAAGGGCAGGGGGCGGGCAATGGCTACACCTTC
CASSQGQGAGNGYTF
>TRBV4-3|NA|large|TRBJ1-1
TGCGCCAGCAGCCCTGACCGAGGGTACGTTGGGAAGAACACTGAAGCTTTCTTT
CASSPDRGYVGKNTEAFF
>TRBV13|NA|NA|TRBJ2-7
TGTGCCAGCAGCTTAGCCCACGGGGGTCGCCACGAGCAGTACTTC
CASSLAHGGRHEQYF
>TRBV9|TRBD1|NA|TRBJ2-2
TGTGCCAGCAGCCTACCGGGACAGGAGACTAGAGGAAACGCCGGGGAGCTGTTTTTT
CASSLPGQETRGNAGELFF
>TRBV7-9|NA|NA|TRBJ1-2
TGTGCCAGCAGCAAACAGGGAAGCTCCTATGGCTACACCTTC
CASSKQGSSYGYTF
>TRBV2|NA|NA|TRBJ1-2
TGTGCCAGCAGGGGCAACTATGGCTACACCTTC
CASRGNYGYTF
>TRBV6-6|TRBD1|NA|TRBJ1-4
TGTGCCAGCAAAATACAGGGGGCAGTGGGAGAAAAACTGTTTTTT
CASKIQGAVGEKLFF
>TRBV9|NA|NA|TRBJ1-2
TGTGCCAGCAGCGAGGGGGGGGGCTCGCCTTATGGCTACACCTTC
CASSEGGGSPYGYTF
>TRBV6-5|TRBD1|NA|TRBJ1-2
TGTGCCAGCACTATACAGGGGGCGGGTGGCTACACCTTC
CASTIQGAGGYTF
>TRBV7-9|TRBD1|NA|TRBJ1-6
TGTGCCAGCAGCAACCCTACAGGGGTTGGGTCACCCCTCCACTTT
CASSNPTGVGSPLHF
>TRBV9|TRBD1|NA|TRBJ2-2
TGTGCCAGCAGCGAACCACGGGACAGACCGAACACCGGGGAGCTGTTTTTT
CASSEPRDRPNTGELFF
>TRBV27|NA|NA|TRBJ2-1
TGTGCCAGCAGTCTCTCCCCGGGGGGCGGGGTATACAATGAGCAGTTCTTC
CASSLSPGGGVYNEQFF
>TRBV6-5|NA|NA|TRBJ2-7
TGTGCCAGCAGTCCCAACTCCTACGAGCAGTACTTC
CASSPNSYEQYF
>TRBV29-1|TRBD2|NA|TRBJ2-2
TGCAGCGTTGAGGTGGGGCGGGGGGCCACCGGGGAGCTGTTTTTT
CSVEVGRGATGELFF
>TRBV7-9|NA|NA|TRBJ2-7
TGTGCCAGCAGCTCAACGGACAGCTCGGAGCAGTACTTC
CASSSTDSSEQYF
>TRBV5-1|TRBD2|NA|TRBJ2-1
TGCGCCAGCAGCTTGGCCGGGGGGTGGCTAGAGGGCAATGAGCAGTTCTTC
CASSLAGGWLEGNEQFF
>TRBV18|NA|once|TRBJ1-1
TGTGCCAGCTCACCAGGAGGGGAAGCTTTCTTT
CASSPGGEAFF
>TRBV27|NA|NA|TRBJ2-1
TGTGCCAGCAGTTTTGGACAGTCCAACAATGAGCAGTTCTTC
CASSFGQSNNEQFF
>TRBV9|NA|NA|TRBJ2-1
TGTGCCAGCAGCGTAGGAGCGGGTGGGCACAATGAGCAGTTCTTC
CASSVGAGGHNEQFF
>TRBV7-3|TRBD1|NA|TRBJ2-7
TGTGCCAGCAGCCCCCGGGACAGGGCTTACGAGCAGTACTTC
CASSPRDRAYEQYF
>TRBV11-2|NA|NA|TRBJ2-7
TGTGCCAGCAGCTTAGGAGGCAACTCCTACGAGCAGTACTTC
CASSLGGNSYEQYF
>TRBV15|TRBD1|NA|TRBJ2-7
TGTGCCACCAGCAGAACAGGGGGATACGAGCAGTACTTC
CATSRTGGYEQYF
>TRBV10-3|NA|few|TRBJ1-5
TGTGCCATCAGTGAGTCGGGCCAGAATCAGCCCCAGCATTTT
CAISESGQNQPQHF
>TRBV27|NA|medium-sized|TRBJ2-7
TGTGCCAGCAGTTTATACTGGCTAGCTAGAGGCGAGCAGTACTTC
CASSLYWLARGEQYF
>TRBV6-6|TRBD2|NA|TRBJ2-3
TGTGCCAGCAGTTACAGCGGGGGCTGGACAGATACGCAGTATTTT
CASSYSGGWTDTQYF
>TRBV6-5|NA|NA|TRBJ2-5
TGTGCCAGCAGTTACTCTCCAGGGGGGTTTGAGCAGTACTTC
CASSYSPGGFEQYF
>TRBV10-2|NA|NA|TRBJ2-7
TGCGCCAGCAGTGGTAGCGGCTACGAGCAGTACTTC
CASSGSGYEQYF
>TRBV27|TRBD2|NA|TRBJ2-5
TGTGCCAGCAGGGGAGGGGATGAGACCCAGTACTTC
CASRGGDETQYF
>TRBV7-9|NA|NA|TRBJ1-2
TGTGCCAGCAGCTCCGGGATTTCGGAAAACACCTTC
CASSSGISENTF
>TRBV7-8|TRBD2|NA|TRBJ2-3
TGTGCCAGCAGCCCTACTAGCGGGAGGGCCGTTAGCACAGATACGCAGTATTTT
CASSPTSGRAVSTDTQYF
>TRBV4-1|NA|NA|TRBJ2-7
TGCGCCAGCAGCCAAAATCTCCAAAGGGGGTGGAACTACGAGCAGTACTTC
CASSQNLQRGWNYEQYF
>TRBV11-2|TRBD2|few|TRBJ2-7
TGTGCCAGCAGCTTTGGCGGGAGGGGTTTCGAGCAGTACTTC
CASSFGGRGFEQYF
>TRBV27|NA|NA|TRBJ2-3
TGTGCCAGCAGTTTAAAAAGAGATCCCTACACAGATACGCAGTATTTT
CASSLKRDPYTDTQYF
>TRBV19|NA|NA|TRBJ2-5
TGTGCCAGTAGTGGTGGCCGAGAGACCCAGTACTTC
CASSGGRETQYF
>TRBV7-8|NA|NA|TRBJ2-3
TGTGCCAGCAGCCCCCCCGGGCGGGACCTGCGTGGAGATACGCAGTATTTT
CASSPPGRDLRGDTQYF
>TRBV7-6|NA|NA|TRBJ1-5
TGTGCCAGCAGCCCACGATCTCGCGGGAGCAATCAGCCCCAGCATTTT
CASSPRSRGSNQPQHF
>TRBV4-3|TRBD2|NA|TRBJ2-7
TGCGCCAGCGGCCAAGAGGGACTAGCGGGGGGCTACGAGCAGTACTTC
CASGQEGLAGGYEQYF
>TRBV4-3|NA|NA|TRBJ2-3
TGCGCCAGCAGCCTAGAGGTGGCGAGCGGGACAGATACGCAGTATTTT
CASSLEVASGTDTQYF
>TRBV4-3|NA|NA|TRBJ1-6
TGCGCCAGCAGCCAAGGTGGCGGGCACTCACCCCTCCACTTT
CASSQGGGHSPLHF